The next 22 T cell receptor beta chains were all read from a single sample in a study of Tregs in tolerant kidney transplant recipients. Some clones are missing from TCRdb's copy, which holds only in-frame ones; the method was immunoSEQ multiplex PCR. The repertoire table contains more than 45,000 clones. The material sequenced was CD4+ T cells from blood, taken before the transplant. Source of these receptors: a human donor who received a combined kidney and bone marrow transplant.

In regard to this clone: The junction departs from germline at one end; a sequencing error may be responsible. The CDR3 extends 3 residues past the end of the read, so its final part is completed from the germline J gene. The chain uses TRBV4-2 and TRBJ2-3, with D maybe TRBD2 (6 bases). The CDR3 runs 13 residues. Germline-derived CDR1 and CDR2 are LGHNA and YNFKEQ. The CDR3 sequence: CASSQDLEGTQYF. Incomplete CDR3 DNA: TGCGCCAGCAGCCAAGATTTGGAGGGTACG.

In the case of this clone: The read gets to within 3 residues of the CDR3 end, and the germline J gene fills in the rest. V gene TRBV19 combines with J gene TRBJ2-2; D tentatively reads TRBD1 or TRBD2 (5 bases each). The germline CDR1 and CDR2 sequences are LNHDA and SQIVND (reference sequence). V shed 7 bases and J shed 2 bases, with 11 bases lying between them. The CDR3 has 14 amino acids. The covered CDR3 bases are TGTGCCAGTACCGAGGGGCTAAACACCGGGGAG. Translation gives CASTEGLNTGE. The complete CDR3 protein is CASTEGLNTGELFF.

Details on this clone: The read ends 3 residues shy of where the CDR3 ends; the end is completed using the germline J gene. This sequence joins TRBV2 and TRBJ1-5; 7 positions agree with TRBD1. CDR3 length equals 14 residues. Germline V lookup: CDR1 SNHLY, CDR2 FYNNEI. The V gene end was trimmed by 7 bases and the J gene end by 4 bases; junction bases not matched to a gene: 7. The CDR3 DNA, read in part, is TGTGCCAGCACAATAGGGACAGTAAATCAGCCC. Its protein product is CASTIGTVNQP. The full CDR3 reads CASTIGTVNQPQHF.

As to this clone: The missing CDR3 end, 3 residues past where the read stops, is filled in from the germline J gene. The gene calls are TRBV20-1 and TRBJ2-1, with D perhaps TRBD1 (6 bases). This CDR3 has 14 residues. Germline values: CDR1 DFQATT, CDR2 SNEGSKA (reference sequence). Trimming took off 6 bases at V and 8 bases at J, with 20 bases between the two ends. The DNA read from the CDR3 is TGCAGTGCCCTTGGGGGCGCCCACGGAGATGAG. It is translated as CSALGGAHGDE. Given in full, the CDR3 is CSALGGAHGDEQFF.

As concerns this clone: The read ends 3 residues early relative to the CDR3; the germline J gene fills the gap. The chain couples TRBV2 to TRBJ2-5; TRBD2 might be the D (5 bases). Trimming stripped 7 bases from V and 3 bases from J, with 6 bases between. Germline-derived CDR1 and CDR2 are SNHLY and FYNNEI. The CDR3 is 11 residues long. CDR3 DNA (partial): TGTGCCAGCATGAGGGAAGAGACC. Its translation: CASMREET. The entire CDR3 protein is CASMREETQYF.

Comment on this clone: The CDR3 end falls 3 residues outside the read, so it is completed with the germline J gene. The genes are TRBV20-1 and TRBJ2-1, with D uncertain. The V gene lost 1 base and the J gene lost 1 base, with 11 bases spanning the gap. The CDR3 consists of 15 residues. CDR1 DFQATT and CDR2 SNEGSKA come from the germline V gene (reference sequence). The part of the CDR3 DNA that was read is TGCAGTGCTAGAGGACACCCCCAGTCCTACAATGAG. It encodes CSARGHPQSYNE. The entire CDR3 is CSARGHPQSYNEQFF.

The CDR3 here is CASTLRWTGELFF. CDR3 DNA (partial): TGTGCCAGTACTCTACGCTGGACCGGGGAG. The V gene is TRBV19, the J gene TRBJ2-2; D is unresolved. The read ends 3 residues shy of where the CDR3 ends; the end is completed using the germline J gene. V lost 7 bases and J lost 5, with 11 bases in between. Germline V gene sequence: CDR1 LNHDA, CDR2 SQIVND (reference sequence). This CDR3 comprises 13 residues.

In regard to this clone: The read comes to an end 3 residues before the CDR3 does, leaving the germline J gene to fill in the end. V gene TRBV7-2 combines with J gene TRBJ2-7; D is uncertain. CDR3 size: 14 residues. V was pared by 1 base and J by 4 bases, with 11 bases between. The germline V gene encodes CDR1 SGHTA and CDR2 FQGNSA. Incomplete CDR3 DNA: TGTGCCAGCAGCTTAGAAGCCACTACATACGAG. This translates into CASSLEATTYE. In full, the CDR3 is CASSLEATTYEQYF.

To note about this clone: Coverage ceases 3 residues before the CDR3 finishes, and the germline J gene fills in the end. The chain combines TRBV5-1 with TRBJ2-5; maybe TRBD2 (5 bases). Germline CDR1 and CDR2: SGHRS and YFSETQ. Deletions cut 0 bases from V and 2 bases from J, with 11 bases between. The CDR3 contains 15 residues. The CDR3 bases that were read are TGCGCCAGCAGCTTGGCCACCCAGCGGCAAGAGACC. This sequence encodes CASSLATQRQET. The CDR3, in full, reads CASSLATQRQETQYF.

Worth noting for this clone: The sequence runs out 3 residues before the end of the CDR3; the remainder is reconstructed from the germline J gene. This sequence joins TRBV9 and TRBJ1-2; 10 nucleotides align to TRBD1. This CDR3 spans 16 amino acids. Per the germline V gene, CDR1 is SGDLS and CDR2 is YYNGEE. The sequenced CDR3 bases are TGTGCCAGCAGCGCTCGGACAGGGGGTTTTACCGACGGC. This codes for CASSARTGGFTDG. The whole CDR3 sequence reads CASSARTGGFTDGYTF.

Comments on this clone: The observed sequence ends 3 residues before the CDR3 terminus, with the missing tail filled in from the germline J gene. The chain employs TRBV7-3 and TRBJ2-1; 11 bases line up with TRBD2. Germline lookup yields CDR1 SGHTA and CDR2 FQGTGA. The CDR3 covers 20 residues. The V gene end was trimmed by 1 base and the J gene end by 4 bases; junction bases not matched to a gene: 15. The CDR3: CASSLNWGERGTSGYNEQFF. CDR3 DNA, as far as it was read: TGTGCCAGCAGCTTAAACTGGGGAGAGCGTGGGACTAGCGGTTACAATGAG.

Comment on this clone: The read gets to within 3 residues of the CDR3 end, and the germline J gene fills in the rest. The gene calls are TRBV5-1 and TRBJ1-1, with 8 bases fitting TRBD1. The V segment lost 0 bases and the J segment 5 bases; nucleotides outside the gene matches: 6. CDR3 size: 15 residues. The germline gives CDR1 SGHRS, CDR2 YFSETQ. The CDR3 loop is CASSLGNRGITEAFF. The sequenced CDR3 bases are TGCGCCAGCAGCTTGGGAAACAGGGGGATAACTGAA.

As regards this clone: The DNA ends 3 residues before the CDR3 does, and the rest of the CDR3 is filled in from the germline J gene. This chain uses TRBV7-6 with TRBJ1-1; 8 nucleotides align to TRBD1. Germline CDR1 SGHVS, CDR2 FNYEAQ. CDR3 length equals 14 residues. The trim removed 5 bases at V and 1 base at J, leaving 3 bases unmatched. This CDR3 reads CASSRGTGNTEAFF. CDR3 bases read: TGTGCCAGCAGCAGAGGGACAGGGAACACTGAA.

To note about this clone: The CDR3 extends 3 residues past the end of the read, so its final part is completed from the germline J gene. The chain carries TRBV7-8 and TRBJ2-5; tentative D call: TRBD2 (5 bases). Trimming took 3 bases from V and 1 from J, leaving 9 bases between them. The CDR3 runs to 14 residues. CDR1 is SGHVS and CDR2 is FQNEAQ in the germline V gene. The CDR3 DNA, read in part, is TGTGCCAGCAGCTTTGTGGCGGGCCAAGAGACC. It is translated as CASSFVAGQET. The CDR3 as a whole reads CASSFVAGQETQYF.

As concerns this clone: The read halts 3 residues ahead of the CDR3 end, with the missing end drawn from the germline J gene. The V gene is TRBV7-2, the J gene TRBJ2-7; D might be TRBD2 (6 bases). CDR1 SGHTA and CDR2 FQGNSA come from the germline V gene. V shed 1 base and J shed 1 base, with 8 bases lying between them. This CDR3 has 14 residues. CDR3 DNA (partial): TGTGCCAGCAGCTTAGTTGCGGGATCCTACGAG. As protein: CASSLVAGSYE. From start to end, the CDR3 is CASSLVAGSYEQYF.

The CDR3: CSAREGLRGNQPQHF. The DNA read from the CDR3 is TGCAGTGCTAGAGAAGGGCTGAGGGGCAATCAGCCC. The V and J genes are TRBV20-1 and TRBJ1-5; D gene unclear. The read ends 3 residues early relative to the CDR3; the germline J gene fills the gap. Trimming took 0 bases from V and 2 from J, leaving 11 bases between them. The V gene's germline CDR1 is DFQATT and CDR2 SNEGSKA (reference sequence). The CDR3 has 15 residues.

Notes on this clone: Read sequence stops 3 residues before the CDR3 end, and the germline J gene provides the missing end. This chain links TRBV6-2 or TRBV6-3 with TRBJ2-3; TRBD2 matches 7 bases. Trimming cost V 5 bases and J 1 base; bases outside gene matches: 6. The CDR3 is made up of 15 amino acids. The germline V gene has CDR1 MNHEY and CDR2 SVGEGT. The CDR3 sequence is CASSIGLVRTDTQYF. The part of the CDR3 DNA that was read is TGTGCCAGCAGTATTGGACTAGTTCGCACAGATACG.

For this clone: The read stops 3 residues short of the end of the CDR3; the missing end is completed from the germline J gene. V gene TRBV5-1 combines with J gene TRBJ1-1, with TRBD1 matching over 7 bases. This CDR3 has 13 amino acids. The germline gives CDR1 SGHRS, CDR2 YFSETQ. The V segment lost 5 bases and the J segment 1 base; nucleotides outside the gene matches: 2. The CDR3 DNA, read in part, is TGCGCCAGCAGACAGGGGCGGAACACTGAA. This sequence encodes CASRQGRNTE. The entire CDR3 is CASRQGRNTEAFF.

Details on this clone: The read finishes 3 residues shy of the CDR3 end, and the germline J gene is used to complete it. The rearrangement links TRBV20-1 to TRBJ2-7, with D unresolved. CDR1 is DFQATT, CDR2 SNEGSKA, per germline (reference sequence). The CDR3 runs 12 residues. Trimming took off 4 bases at V and 0 bases at J, with 7 bases between the two ends. The CDR3 sequence: CSAIPLSYEQYF. Incomplete CDR3 DNA: TGCAGTGCTATCCCCCTCTCCTACGAG.

A word on this clone: The sequenced fragment ends 3 residues before the CDR3 boundary, so the rest is inferred from the germline J gene. The J gene is TRBJ2-2, the V gene TRBV5-1; 7 positions match TRBD1. The V and J ends lost 0 bases and 4 bases, in that order; junction bases with no gene match: 6. Germline CDR1 is SGHRS and CDR2 is YFSETQ. The CDR3 totals 16 residues. The CDR3 reads CASSLVGTDITGELFF. CDR3 bases read: TGCGCCAGCAGCTTGGTGGGGACAGATATCACCGGGGAG.

Notes on this clone: From the germline J gene comes the end of the CDR3, since the read stops 3 residues before it. V and J are TRBV18 and TRBJ1-5; 9 nucleotides agree with TRBD1. Germline CDR1 reads KGHSH; CDR2 reads LQKENI. V lost 6 bases and J lost 7; bases outside the gene matches: 16. The CDR3 totals 17 residues. The sequenced part of the CDR3 DNA is TGTGCCAGCTCCCCGGAACAGGGGGCGTATTTACGACAGCCC. It is translated as CASSPEQGAYLRQP. The full CDR3 is CASSPEQGAYLRQPQHF.

Regarding this clone: The CDR3 extends 3 residues past the end of the read, so its final part is completed from the germline J gene. This chain uses TRBV5-5 with TRBJ2-7; possibly TRBD2 for D (6 bases). This CDR3 region has 15 residues. The germline CDR1 and CDR2 sequences are SGHKS and YYEKEE (reference sequence). V was shortened by 0 bases and J by 3 bases, with 13 bases between the two germline ends. CDR3: CASSLGGARGYEQYF. The part of the CDR3 DNA that was read is TGTGCCAGCAGCTTGGGAGGGGCGCGGGGCTACGAG.